Presented here are 8 T cell receptor beta chains from one specimen sequenced in a study of cytomegalovirus exposure and HLA in healthy donors. Measured with immunoSEQ multiplex PCR; TCRdb has only the in-frame clones, and not every one. The repertoire holds a few hundred thousand clones, 90% seen once, with 0.35% to 0.45% in the top ten. The source material was PBMCs. Receptors were obtained from a woman aged 18-30 years in good health and CMV-seronegative.

The rearrangement uses TRBV9 and TRBJ1-2; 7 positions match TRBD1. Germline V gives CDR1 SGDLS, CDR2 YYNGEE. Germline trimming cut 0 bases from V and 8 bases from J; bases unmatched to any gene: 22. The CDR3 runs to 19 residues. As DNA, the CDR3 is TGTGCCAGCAGCGTAGACGGGGTCTTGGCTGACAGGGAATTCTGGGGCTACACCTTC. Protein: CASSVDGVLADREFWGYTF.

V gene TRBV19 combines with J gene TRBJ2-2; 7 nucleotides match TRBD1. The CDR3 is 16 residues long. The trim removed 8 bases at V and 1 base at J, leaving 10 bases unmatched. Germline loops: CDR1 LNHDA, CDR2 SQIVND (reference sequence). The CDR3: CASSLPRTGNTGELFF. CDR3 sequence (DNA): TGTGCCAGTTCCCTCCCGAGGACAGGGAACACCGGGGAGCTGTTTTTT.

For the CDR3, the DNA is TGTGCCAGCAGCTCCTTCGGGGGGGGTGGAAACACCATATATTTT. This gives the protein CASSSFGGGGNTIYF. The chain is built from TRBV7-2 and TRBJ1-3; a weak D match, TRBD1 (5 bases). Germline lookup yields CDR1 SGHTA and CDR2 FQGNSA. Trimming cost V 4 bases and J 3 bases, with 13 bases left between them. This CDR3 region has 15 residues.

V gene TRBV2 combines with J gene TRBJ1-2; no definite D call. This CDR3 contains 13 residues. Trimming removed 10 bases at V and 3 bases at J, with 15 bases between. Per germline, CDR1 SNHLY and CDR2 FYNNEI. The CDR3 protein is CATALRLHYGYTF. In DNA, the CDR3 is TGTGCCACTGCTCTGAGGCTACACTATGGCTACACCTTC.

This chain uses TRBV27 with TRBJ1-2; a weak D match, TRBD1 (5 bases). V was pared by 5 bases and J by 1 base, with 11 bases between. This CDR3 region has 14 residues. From germline, CDR1 is MNHEY and CDR2 SMNVEV (reference sequence). The CDR3: CASSLDIYNYGYTF. The CDR3 coding sequence is TGTGCCAGCAGTCTGGACATTTATAACTATGGCTACACCTTC.

This chain uses TRBV2 with TRBJ2-7, with D perhaps matching TRBD1 (6 bases). CDR1 is SNHLY, CDR2 FYNNEI, per germline. Trimming took off 3 bases at V and 0 bases at J, with 12 bases between the two ends. The CDR3 spans 15 residues. The CDR3 DNA follows: TGTGCCAGCAGTGAGAGGACAGTCCCCTCCTACGAGCAGTACGTC. The encoded protein is CASSERTVPSYEQYV.

The V and J genes are TRBV11-2 and TRBJ1-6; D is possibly TRBD1 (5 bases). Germline V lookup: CDR1 SGHAT, CDR2 FQNNGV. The CDR3 covers 16 residues. V was shortened by 5 bases and J by 9 bases, with 20 bases between the two germline ends. As DNA, the CDR3 is TGTGCCAGCAGCCCAAGGGGAGGGATCTTGATTTCACCCCTCCACTTT. Amino acid sequence: CASSPRGGILISPLHF.

The chain has TRBV6-5 and TRBJ1-1; possibly TRBD1 for D (5 bases). Per germline, CDR1 MNHEY and CDR2 SVGAGI. The V and J ends lost 2 bases and 0 bases respectively, with 10 bases between them. CDR3 length equals 15 residues. The CDR3 protein is CASSYGGLMNTEAFF. In DNA form, the CDR3 reads TGTGCCAGCAGTTACGGGGGACTGATGAACACTGAAGCTTTCTTT.